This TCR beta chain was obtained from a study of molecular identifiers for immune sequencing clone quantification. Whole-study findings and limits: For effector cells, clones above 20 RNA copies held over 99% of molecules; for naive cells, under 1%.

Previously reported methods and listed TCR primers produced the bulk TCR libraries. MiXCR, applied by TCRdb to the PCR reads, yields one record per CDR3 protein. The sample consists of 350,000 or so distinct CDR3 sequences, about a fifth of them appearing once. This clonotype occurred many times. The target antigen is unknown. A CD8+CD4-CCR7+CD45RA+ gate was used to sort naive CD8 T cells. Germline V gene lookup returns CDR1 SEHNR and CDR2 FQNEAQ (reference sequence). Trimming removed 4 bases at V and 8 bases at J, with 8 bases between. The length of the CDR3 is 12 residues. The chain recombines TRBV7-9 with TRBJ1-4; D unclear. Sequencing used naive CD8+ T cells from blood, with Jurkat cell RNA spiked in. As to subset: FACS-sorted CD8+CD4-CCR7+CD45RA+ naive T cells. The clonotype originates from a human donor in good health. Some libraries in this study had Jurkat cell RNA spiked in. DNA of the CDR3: TGTGCCAGCAGCTCTCTGGGAGAAAAACTGTTTTTT. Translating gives CASSSLGEKLFF.